This TCR beta chain was captured in a study of CD8+ T cells in alopecia areata (dated by TCRdb to the late 2010s). For the study in its entirety: The treated patients, all with moderate-to-severe alopecia areata, were enrolled in an open-label pilot trial of oral tofacitinib given at 5 to 10 mg twice daily. Patients received tofacitinib for 6 to 18 months and were then followed off drug for 6 months to check for delayed response and recurrence. Disease severity in treated patients was measured with the SALT score, which quantifies the percentage of affected scalp surface area. The study used high-throughput TCRbeta sequencing to examine T cell clonal expansion in alopecia areata, in both the C3H/HeJ mouse model and human patients. In humans, TCRbeta sequencing was performed on scalp tissue and on sorted CD4+ and CD8+ peripheral blood T cells from healthy controls and from patients with patchy or totalis/universalis alopecia areata. Patients on tofacitinib were biopsied at baseline and after 4 and 24 weeks of treatment, and several of the patients also had a later scalp biopsy. Clonality in the scalp was compared among normal scalp (n=4), patchy alopecia areata scalp (n=8), and alopecia totalis/universalis scalp (n=8). The RNA source kit depended on sample type: the PAXgene miRNA kit for fixed scalp, the miRNeasy kit for PBMCs, and the RNeasy kit for mouse skin. TCRbeta CDR3 regions were amplified by immunoSEQ multiplex PCR with 35 Vbeta forward and 13 Jbeta reverse primers. On the study overall, not on this receptor specifically: Because the treated cohort was small and included a single nonresponder, larger studies are needed to assess links between baseline CD8+ expansion and response. Unlike mouse skin, which is dominated by gammadelta T cells, normal human skin has resident alphabeta T cells that are also sequenced, and this complicates analysis of the scalp TCR repertoire. Scalp clonality and the number of expanded CD8+ clones among the top 100 scalp clones were significantly decreased by tofacitinib. Higher clonality and more expanded CD8+ clones were observed in lesional scalp than in normal scalp, particularly in alopecia totalis/universalis, a finding suggestive of antigenic drive. Many expanded lesional clones persisted in scalp and blood during tofacitinib treatment, which may partly explain relapse after stopping treatment. Shared TCR sequences between patients were less evident than in mice, which may be partly attributable to HLA diversity in the patient population.

This clone appeared a few times. What this receptor recognizes is not known. One base away there is no much larger clone; base qualities are not given. At the junction V is shortened by 0 bases and J by 8 bases, with 19 bases in between. CDR1 and CDR2 are read off the germline V gene (reference sequence) as LNHNV and YYDKDF. The cysteine opens and the phenylalanine closes a CDR3 of 16 amino acids. Only the CDR3 portion is preserved as DNA: 48 bases, with reading frame beginning at the first base. The method behind the library was the immunoSEQ multiplex PCR assay. RNA was extracted from all samples and reverse transcribed into cDNA as template for TCR sequencing. First-strand cDNA was synthesized with SuperScript III using a 2:1 mix of oligo-dT and random hexamers. A synthetic immune receptor repertoire was used to measure amplification bias, and any remaining bias was corrected computationally. The source study handled its data this way. After raw reads were preprocessed to remove errors, the CDR3 was defined following IMGT conventions as running from the conserved cysteine to phenylalanine. Clonality was computed by normalizing Shannon entropy by log2 of the number of productive unique TCRs and subtracting the result from 1. Whether each scalp clone was CD4 or CD8 was inferred by checking scalp TCRbeta sequences against the CD4 and CD8 repertoires from sorted blood. This immuneACCESS table, as held by TCRdb, lists in-frame sequences with V and J called but not all clones. Of the missing ones, under half trace to an unresolved V gene in checked studies; the others have no known cause. The DNA gave D and trimming, while V, J and clone size come from that table. This sample is represented by roughly 120,000 clones; about three fifths of them were singletons. Jointly, the top ten make up around 30% of the sample.

This sample's time point label indicates: less than five weeks on oral tofacitinib. What the treatment or condition label conveys for this sample: oral pan-JAK inhibitor, 5-10 mg twice daily. From alopecia areata patients, peripheral blood was collected along with lesional scalp punch biopsies. After PBMCs were isolated by density centrifugation and stained for CD3, CD4 and CD8, a FACSAria was used to sort CD4+ and CD8+ T cells. This clonotype was sampled from a human donor with alopecia areata. The specimen comprised CD8+ T cells sorted from blood, sampled at week 4, from a patient treated with tofacitinib. The sequence joins TRBV15 to TRBJ1-2; a tentative D call is TRBD1 (6 bases match). The DNA sequence is given as TGTGCCACCAGCAGAGATGAGAGAAACAGGGAGGACGGCTACACCTTC. This encodes CATSRDERNREDGYTF. With all but the CDR3 taken from the reference TRBV15 and TRBJ1-2 genes, the full variable domain is: DAMVIQNPRYQVTQFGKPVTLSCSQTLNHNVMYWYQQKSSQAPKLLFHYYDKDFNNEADTPDNFQSRRPNTSFCFLDIRSPGLGDTAMYLCATSRDERNREDGYTFGSGTRLTVV.